The 24 T cell receptor beta chains below were found in one sample sequenced in a study of post-analysis software for immune sequencing data. Unique molecular identifiers had been added to the TCR beta cDNA libraries. TCRdb reanalysed the PCR reads using MiXCR and keeps one entry per CDR3 protein. The table records hundreds of thousands of distinct CDR3 sequences, just under 30% of them present only once. No antigen has been identified for these receptors. Study outcomes and limitations: Patients carried several TRBV segments more frequently than controls did, and TRBV5-6, TRBV5-1 and TRBV20-1 were among them.

Sequencing was carried out using blood. These receptors were collected from a girl between 5 and 17 years old with multiple sclerosis.

The rearrangement links TRBV7-2 to TRBJ1-2; the D is unclear. Trimming removed 3 bases from V and 3 bases from J, with 14 bases in between. Germline V lookup: CDR1 SGHTA, CDR2 FQGNSA. This CDR3 contains 15 residues. The CDR3 is CASSFQAGKDYGYTF. As DNA, the CDR3 is TGTGCCAGCAGCTTTCAGGCGGGGAAAGACTATGGCTACACCTTC.

The chain combines TRBV20-1 with TRBJ1-5; tentative D call: TRBD1 (6 bases). Germline V gene sequence: CDR1 DFQATT, CDR2 SNEGSKA (reference sequence). V was trimmed by 5 bases and J by 0 bases, leaving 14 bases between them. The CDR3 covers 15 residues. CDR3 in DNA: TGCAGTGCTGACGCCCAGGGGAGTAGCAATCAGCCCCAGCATTTT. It encodes CSADAQGSSNQPQHF.

This clonotype was detected a few times. V gene TRBV28 combines with J gene TRBJ2-5; D may be TRBD1 (6 bases). TRBJ2-7 explains the end of the DNA better; the J call may be wrong. The CDR3 has 11 amino acids. Germline V CDR1 and CDR2: MDHEN, SYDVKM. CDR3 DNA: TGTGCCAGCCCCAGAGGGGGCGAGCAGTACTTC. Its translation: CASPRGGEQYF.

V gene TRBV12-3 or TRBV12-4 combines with J gene TRBJ2-3, with TRBD2 identical over 11 bases. Trimming took 6 bases from V and 2 from J; bases not matched to a gene: 4. CDR3 length equals 15 residues. CDR3 DNA: TGTGCCAGCAGGCGACTAGCGGGGATCACAGATACGCAGTATTTT. Its protein is CASRRLAGITDTQYF.

The chain couples TRBV20-1 to TRBJ2-3, with a weak D call TRBD2 (6 bases). The V gene's germline CDR1 is DFQATT and CDR2 SNEGSKA (reference sequence). The CDR3 consists of 13 residues. Trimming left V 6 bases short and J 9 bases short, with 19 bases between. CDR3 nucleotide sequence: TGCAGTGCCCCAGATGGCAGGCGGGACACGCAGTATTTT. It translates to CSAPDGRRDTQYF.

This clonotype was counted between two and nine times. The V call is TRBV15, the J call TRBJ2-1; perhaps TRBD2 as D (5 bases). Trimming took 0 bases from V and 8 from J, leaving 11 bases between them. Per germline, CDR1 LNHNV and CDR2 YYDKDF (reference sequence). The CDR3 covers 14 residues. The CDR3 sequence: CATSRDPSGDEQFF. CDR3 nucleotides: TGTGCCACCAGCAGAGATCCCAGCGGCGATGAGCAGTTCTTC.

The sample holds a few counts of this clonotype. The J gene is TRBJ2-3, the V gene TRBV7-9; no clear D. CDR3 length: 13 amino acids. The ends were cut back, 2 bases at V and 12 bases at J, with 15 bases in the middle. The germline CDR1 and CDR2 sequences are SEHNR and FQNEAQ (reference sequence). CDR3 DNA: TGTGCCAGCAGCTTATCCCAAAGGGATATCCAGTATTTT. Translation gives CASSLSQRDIQYF.

The rearrangement links TRBV3-1 to TRBJ1-5, with D unresolved. V dropped 4 bases and J dropped 7 bases, with 14 bases sitting between them. The length of the CDR3 is 14 residues. Germline values: CDR1 LGHDT, CDR2 YNNKEL (reference sequence). The CDR3 DNA sequence: TGTGCCAGCAGCCCCACCCCGGTGGGACAGCCCCAGCATTTT. It is translated as CASSPTPVGQPQHF.

V usage is TRBV20-1 and J usage is TRBJ2-3; 9 positions match TRBD2. Germline CDR1 is DFQATT and CDR2 is SNEGSKA (reference sequence). J was trimmed by 5 bases and V by 4 bases; bases with no gene match: 4. This CDR3 region has 13 residues. Written as DNA, the CDR3 is TGCAGTGCTACTCAGCGGGGGGAAGATACGCAGTATTTT. It codes for CSATQRGEDTQYF.

The rearrangement uses TRBV20-1 and TRBJ2-7; D perhaps matches TRBD1 (5 bases). CDR3 length equals 16 residues. With 0 bases removed from V and 0 bases from J, the gap between germline ends came to 15 bases. Germline CDR1 reads DFQATT; CDR2 reads SNEGSKA (reference sequence). CDR3 region: CSARDRQTATSYEQYF. As DNA, the CDR3 is TGCAGTGCTAGAGATCGGCAGACAGCAACCTCCTACGAGCAGTACTTC.

The genes are TRBV3-1 and TRBJ1-1; D is unclear. Germline loops: CDR1 LGHDT, CDR2 YNNKEL (reference sequence). V lost 1 base to trimming and J lost 2 bases, with 8 bases between them. The CDR3 loop spans 14 amino acids. The CDR3 sequence is CASSQASRNTEAFF. DNA for the CDR3: TGTGCCAGCAGCCAAGCTTCCCGTAACACTGAAGCTTTCTTT.

There are a few counts of this clonotype. This chain links TRBV7-2 with TRBJ1-4, with 10 bases aligning to TRBD1. This CDR3 is 16 amino acids long. Germline CDR1 is SGHTA and CDR2 is FQGNSA. The junction had 5 bases not matched to a gene; V was cut back by 3 bases and J by 4 bases. CDR3 region: CASSLGQGSGNEKLFF. The CDR3, as DNA: TGTGCCAGCAGCTTGGGACAGGGGTCCGGTAATGAAAAACTGTTTTTT.

This clonotype has a handful of counts. The junction differs from germline at one of its ends, possibly a read error. This chain links TRBV7-2 with TRBJ2-7; D uncertain. This CDR3 has 14 amino acids. From germline, CDR1 is SGHTA and CDR2 FQGNSA. This CDR3 reads CASSLVTRNYEQYF. The CDR3 DNA is TGCGCCAGCAGCTTAGTCACGCGGAACTACGAGCAGTACTTC.

Comment on this clonotype: At one boundary the junction diverges from the germline segment, which might be a read error. The CDR3 DNA follows: TGTACCAGCAGCTTCGACAGGGGGAACACTGAAGCTTTCTTT. Its translation is CTSSFDRGNTEAFF. This sequence joins TRBV5-6 and TRBJ1-1; 8 nucleotides agree with TRBD1. Germline V gene lookup returns CDR1 SGHDT and CDR2 YYEEEE. The CDR3 has 14 amino acids. Full variable domain (missing parts from reference TRBV5-6 and TRBJ1-1): DAGVTQSPTHLIKTRGQQVTLRCSPKSGHDTVSWYQQALGQGPQFIFQYYEEEERQRGNFPDRFSGHQFPNYSSELNVNALLLGDSALYLCTSSFDRGNTEAFFGQGTRLTVV.

This clonotype was observed a single time. The chain is built from TRBV9 and TRBJ2-1; 8 positions agree with TRBD2. With the DNA end fitting TRBJ2-7 better, the J assignment may be wrong. This CDR3 region has 16 residues. The germline CDR1 and CDR2 sequences are SGDLS and YYNGEE. The CDR3 DNA is TGTGCCAGCAGCGTAGCTACGGGAGGGGCCTACAATGAGCAGTACTTC. Its protein product is CASSVATGGAYNEQYF.

The chain combines TRBV28 with TRBJ2-7; tentatively, D is TRBD2 (6 bases). The CDR3 runs to 13 residues. Trimming cost V 8 bases and J 2 bases, with 13 bases left between them. Germline lookup yields CDR1 MDHEN and CDR2 SYDVKM. CDR3 protein: CASYGGSPYEQYF. The CDR3 DNA sequence: TGTGCCAGCTACGGGGGTAGCCCCTACGAGCAGTACTTC.

The sample holds a few counts of this clonotype. The chain is built from TRBV6-7 and TRBJ2-1; weak D call: TRBD1 (8 bases). TRBV6-7 is identified as an open reading frame with a role that is uncertain. The V end lost 7 bases, the J end lost 5 bases, and 18 bases lay between the germline ends. CDR3 length: 15 amino acids. The CDR3 loop reads CASTKDRGGDNEQFF. CDR3 DNA: TGTGCCAGCACTAAAGACAGGGGAGGGGACAATGAGCAGTTCTTC.

The J gene is TRBJ2-5, the V gene TRBV5-6, with 11 positions matching TRBD1. In germline, CDR1 is SGHDT, CDR2 YYEEEE. The CDR3 consists of 16 residues. J lost 11 bases, V lost 0 bases, and 12 bases had no gene match. The CDR3 spells CASSLDRTGGGNEQYF. For the CDR3, the DNA is TGTGCCAGCAGCTTGGACCGGACAGGGGGCGGGAATGAGCAGTACTTC.

The chain recombines TRBV12-3 or TRBV12-4 with TRBJ2-5, with 9 bases fitting TRBD1. The end of the DNA is better explained by TRBJ2-7, so the J call may be wrong. The CDR3 runs 13 residues. DNA for the CDR3: TGTGCCAGCAGTGGGGGGACAGGGATCGAGCAGTACTTC. Translation gives CASSGGTGIEQYF.

The chain combines TRBV15 with TRBJ2-4; D is ambiguous. Germline CDR1 is LNHNV and CDR2 is YYDKDF (reference sequence). The CDR3 is 14 amino acids. The ends were cut back, 0 bases at V and 15 bases at J, with 18 bases in the middle. As DNA, the CDR3 is TGTGCCACCAGCAGAGATCAAGTGGTCAACTCCCGGTACTTC. Protein product: CATSRDQVVNSRYF. The full variable domain, its missing parts supplied by reference TRBV15 and TRBJ2-4, is DAMVIQNPRYQVTQFGKPVTLSCSQTLNHNVMYWYQQKSSQAPKLLFHYYDKDFNNEADTPDNFQSRRPNTSFCFLDIRSPGLGDTAMYLCATSRDQVVNSRYFGAGTRLSVL.

The rearrangement joins TRBV2 to TRBJ1-5; 7 bases are a match to TRBD1. CDR1 and CDR2 (germline): SNHLY, FYNNEI. The CDR3 has 15 residues. The V and J ends lost 7 bases and 2 bases, in that order; junction bases with no gene match: 8. The CDR3 DNA reads as TGTGCCAGCAATCCCACAGGGGTCGGCAATCAGCCCCAGCATTTT. Translating it yields CASNPTGVGNQPQHF.

The V call is TRBV20-1, the J call TRBJ1-2; D perhaps matches TRBD1 (6 bases). The V gene lost 5 bases and the J gene lost 8 bases, with 12 bases spanning the gap. There are 11 residues in the CDR3. CDR1 and CDR2 (germline): DFQATT, SNEGSKA (reference sequence). CDR3 loop: CSAQQGPGYTF. In DNA form, the CDR3 reads TGCAGTGCTCAGCAGGGGCCAGGCTACACCTTC.

There are many counts of this clonotype. The chain is built from TRBV5-1 and TRBJ1-2; D possibly corresponds to TRBD1 (5 bases). Germline loops: CDR1 SGHRS, CDR2 YFSETQ. V was shortened by 1 base and J by 7 bases, with 14 bases between the two germline ends. The CDR3 totals 14 residues. CDR3 bases: TGCGCCAGCAGCTTGAGTTTGGACATAGCTGGCTACACCTTC. It encodes CASSLSLDIAGYTF.

This rearrangement joins TRBV28 to TRBJ2-1; 10 nucleotides agree with TRBD2. Germline lookup yields CDR1 MDHEN and CDR2 SYDVKM. V shed 5 bases and J 6 bases; nucleotides not matched to a gene: 10. The CDR3 contains 16 residues. The chain's CDR3 is CASSPSLAGDSNEQFF. CDR3 nucleotides: TGTGCCAGCAGTCCCTCTCTAGCGGGGGACTCCAATGAGCAGTTCTTC.